A selection of T cell receptor beta chains follows, all from one sample in a study of blood T cell repertoires in COVID-19. The protocol was immunoSEQ multiplex PCR, while the TCRdb copy is restricted to in-frame clones and leaves out a portion. The sample lists 100,000 to 150,000 clones; 90% to 95% were seen once. The sample taken for sequencing was peripheral blood. These receptors were obtained from a man aged 45 to 65 with COVID-19, enrolled during active disease. CDR3s include the opening cysteine and the closing phenylalanine or tryptophan. Fields, in order: clone size, V gene, J gene, D gene, CDR3 protein, CDR3 DNA. The D gene is left open where the match is weak. The listing skips clone size in some rows; elsewhere it reads once, few, many or a size class.

>once|TRBV28|TRBJ1-1|.
CASSFFRGGGGTEAFF
TGTGCCAGCAGTTTCTTCCGCGGGGGCGGTGGCACTGAAGCTTTCTTT
>.|TRBV5-5|TRBJ2-5|TRBD2
CASSLGPTSGSQYF
TGTGCCAGCAGCTTGGGCCCCACTAGCGGGAGTCAGTACTTC
>.|TRBV25-1|TRBJ1-1|.
CASSEWSGGTEAFF
TGTGCCAGCAGTGAATGGTCCGGGGGCACTGAAGCTTTCTTT
>once|TRBV5-1|TRBJ1-4|.
CASSLESGLSNEKLFF
TGCGCCAGCAGCTTGGAATCAGGACTCTCTAATGAAAAACTGTTTTTT
>.|TRBV9|TRBJ2-5|TRBD2
CASTPGGSGSASWETQYF
TGTGCCAGCACCCCGGGAGGTAGCGGGAGCGCCAGCTGGGAGACCCAGTACTTC
>.|TRBV11-2|TRBJ1-1|.
CASSLTRANTEAFF
TGTGCCAGCAGCTTAACCAGGGCGAACACTGAAGCTTTCTTT
>.|TRBV5-1|TRBJ2-3|TRBD2
CASSYSGSGDTQYF
TGCGCCAGCAGCTATAGCGGGAGTGGGGATACGCAGTATTTT
>.|TRBV18|TRBJ2-2|TRBD2
CASSSTSGLNTGELFF
TGTGCCAGCTCAAGTACTAGCGGGTTGAACACCGGGGAGCTGTTTTTT
>.|TRBV11-2|TRBJ1-1|.
CASSLGLGSKAFF
TGTGCCAGCAGCTTAGGTTTAGGGAGTAAAGCTTTCTTT
>few|TRBV9|TRBJ1-5|TRBD1
CASSRQGNNQPQHF
TGTGCCAGCAGCCGACAGGGGAACAATCAGCCCCAGCATTTT
>once|TRBV9|TRBJ1-2|TRBD1
CASSGEGTGLIGYTF
TGTGCCAGCAGCGGGGAAGGGACAGGGTTAATAGGCTACACCTTC
>.|TRBV19|TRBJ1-5|.
CASRREGSYQPQHF
TGTGCCAGCAGGCGGGAGGGTAGTTATCAGCCCCAGCATTTT
>.|TRBV6-5|TRBJ1-2|.
CASSYSRANYGYTF
TGTGCCAGCAGTTACTCGCGGGCCAACTATGGCTACACCTTC
>.|TRBV5-1|TRBJ2-5|.
CASSLGAAHDAQYF
TGCGCCAGCAGCTTGGGGGCCGCCCATGACGCCCAGTACTTC
>.|TRBV18|TRBJ1-4|.
CASSPPGDEKLFF
TGTGCCAGCTCACCACCGGGAGATGAAAAACTGTTTTTT
>.|TRBV12-3/TRBV12-4|TRBJ2-7|.
CASSFGSSYEQYF
TGTGCCAGCAGTTTTGGGAGCTCCTACGAGCAGTACTTC
>.|TRBV6-5|TRBJ2-3|.
CASSSTTDTQYF
TGTGCCAGCAGTTCCACTACAGATACGCAGTATTTT
>.|TRBV28|TRBJ1-1|.
CASSPQGGGPGTEAFF
TGTGCCAGCAGCCCCCAAGGTGGAGGGCCGGGCACTGAAGCTTTCTTT
>.|TRBV25-1|TRBJ2-3|TRBD2
CASSTTLAGGRDTQYF
TGTGCCAGCAGTACTACCCTAGCGGGAGGTAGGGATACGCAGTATTTT
>.|TRBV9|TRBJ2-2|TRBD2
CASSVRAGDTGELFF
TGTGCCAGCAGCGTAAGGGCGGGGGATACCGGGGAGCTGTTTTTT
>.|TRBV19|TRBJ2-2|TRBD2
CASTWTSGTGELFF
TGTGCCAGTACATGGACTAGCGGAACCGGGGAGCTGTTTTTT
>.|TRBV28|TRBJ2-1|.
CASSLRAPSGNEQFF
TGTGCCAGCAGTTTACGGGCTCCCTCGGGGAATGAGCAGTTCTTC
>.|TRBV7-9|TRBJ2-1|TRBD2
CASSPVEGLLAGDNEQFF
TGTGCCAGCAGCCCTGTTGAGGGCTTACTAGCGGGAGACAATGAGCAGTTCTTC
>.|TRBV19|TRBJ2-1|TRBD2
CATRSLAGGPGEQFF
TGTGCCACCAGGAGTTTAGCGGGAGGGCCGGGTGAGCAGTTCTTC
>.|TRBV6-5|TRBJ1-2|.
CASSSLSVTYGYTF
TGTGCCAGCAGCTCCCTCTCAGTGACATATGGCTACACCTTC
>.|TRBV3-1/TRBV3-2|TRBJ2-7|TRBD2
CASSPLSGRAYEQYF
TGTGCCAGCAGCCCGCTTAGCGGGAGGGCCTACGAGCAGTACTTC
>.|TRBV9|TRBJ2-2|TRBD2
CASRGTSGTNTGELFF
TGTGCCAGCAGGGGGACTAGCGGGACGAACACCGGGGAGCTGTTTTTT
>.|TRBV7-9|TRBJ2-3|TRBD2
CASSSQNAGAGDTQYF
TGTGCCAGCAGCTCCCAGAACGCGGGAGCAGGGGATACGCAGTATTTT
>.|TRBV10-1|TRBJ2-7|TRBD1
CARINHRDRNYEQYF
TGCGCCAGGATTAATCACCGGGACAGAAATTACGAGCAGTACTTC
>.|TRBV9|TRBJ2-2|.
CASSTSGGELFF
TGTGCCAGCAGCACATCGGGCGGGGAGCTGTTTTTT
>.|TRBV7-6|TRBJ2-1|.
CASSRGHLNEQFF
TGTGCCAGCAGCCGCGGACACCTCAATGAGCAGTTCTTC
>.|TRBV18|TRBJ2-3|.
CASTTSGISTDTQYF
TGTGCCAGCACAACCTCAGGTATCTCCACAGATACGCAGTATTTT
>.|TRBV27|TRBJ2-3|TRBD2
CASSLWGSGRFTDTQYF
TGTGCCAGCAGTTTATGGGGTAGCGGGAGGTTTACAGATACGCAGTATTTT
>.|TRBV19|TRBJ2-1|TRBD1
CASSTGQGAGNEQFF
TGTGCCAGTAGTACCGGACAGGGGGCGGGGAATGAGCAGTTCTTC
>.|TRBV7-2|TRBJ2-1|TRBD2
CASSLAAGGYNEQFF
TGTGCCAGCAGCTTAGCCGCGGGAGGCTACAATGAGCAGTTCTTC
>.|TRBV2|TRBJ1-2|.
CASSRGGGYTF
TGTGCCAGCAGCCGAGGTGGTGGCTACACCTTC
>.|TRBV28|TRBJ1-6|.
CASSLGGEQPLHF
TGTGCCAGCAGTTTAGGGGGGGAGCAGCCCCTCCACTTT
>once|TRBV5-1|TRBJ2-7|TRBD2
CASRPTSGEPREQYF
TGCGCCAGCAGACCTACCAGCGGGGAGCCGCGGGAGCAGTACTTC
>.|TRBV20-1|TRBJ1-6|TRBD1
CSASPGQASPLHF
TGCAGTGCTAGTCCGGGACAGGCTTCACCCCTCCACTTT
>.|TRBV2|TRBJ2-3|.
CASSVNEQGDTDTQYF
TGTGCCAGCAGTGTTAATGAACAGGGTGACACAGATACGCAGTATTTT
>.|TRBV9|TRBJ2-1|TRBD2
CASSPQAGGLRNEQFF
TGTGCCAGCAGCCCTCAAGCGGGAGGGCTAAGAAATGAGCAGTTCTTC
>.|TRBV13|TRBJ2-1|TRBD2
CASSSGASGMDEQFF
TGTGCCAGCAGCTCAGGGGCTAGCGGGATGGATGAGCAGTTCTTC